The 11 T cell receptor beta chains reported below all come from one sample, sequenced in a study. TCRdb re-called the 5' RACE reads with MiXCR, one entry per CDR3 protein. The sample yields around 21,000 distinct CDR3 sequences, approximately 28% seen once. The sample was tumor-infiltrating naive CD4+ T cells sorted from the breast tumor. The subset is: naive CD4+ T cells, CD4+CD45RA+CD25-. The receptor set was obtained from a female donor with breast cancer.

In regard to this clonotype: The CDR3 does not close with the conserved phenylalanine or tryptophan, likely indicating a read error. V is TRBV5-1 and J is TRBJ1-1; possibly TRBD1 for D (5 bases). The CDR3 has 15 residues. From germline, CDR1 is SGHRS and CDR2 YFSETQ. V shed 5 bases and J shed 1 base, with 15 bases lying between them. CDR3 sequence reads: CASSRGGQKNTEAFL. The DNA of the CDR3 is TGCGCCAGCAGTAGGGGTGGACAAAAGAACACTGAAGCTTTCCTT.

This clonotype was observed at least ten times. The chain carries TRBV20-1 and TRBJ2-7, with D perhaps TRBD1 or TRBD2 (5 bases each). V lost 3 bases to trimming and J lost 3 bases, with 15 bases between them. Germline V gene data show CDR1 as DFQATT and CDR2 as SNEGSKA (reference sequence). This CDR3 is 14 amino acids long. This CDR3 is CSASPSGRNYEQYF. The CDR3 DNA reads as TGCAGTGCTAGTCCCTCGGGACGGAACTACGAGCAGTACTTC.

The chain couples TRBV4-2 to TRBJ2-6, with TRBD1 matching 7 bases. The CDR3 has 17 residues. The J segment lost 3 bases and the V segment lost 1 base, leaving 6 bases of the junction unmatched. Per germline, CDR1 LGHNA and CDR2 YNFKEQ. CDR3 bases: TGTGCCAGCAGCCAAGGTAGACAGGGTGATGGGGCCAACGTCCTGACTTTC. Translated, it gives CASSQGRQGDGANVLTF.

This clonotype was seen many times. The rearrangement uses TRBV15 and TRBJ2-6; 7 bases map to TRBD1. The CDR3 totals 19 residues. The germline CDR1 and CDR2 sequences are LNHNV and YYDKDF (reference sequence). J was trimmed by 0 bases and V by 4 bases; bases with no gene match: 12. The CDR3 sequence is CATSILTQGSSSGANVLTF. Written as DNA, the CDR3 is TGTGCCACCAGCATACTAACACAGGGGTCCAGCTCTGGGGCCAACGTCCTGACTTTC.

The genes are TRBV23-1 and TRBJ2-3; 11 bases line up with TRBD1. TRBV23-1 has ORF status, its function being uncertain. The CDR3 is 16 residues long. J was trimmed by 3 bases and V by 3 bases; bases with no gene match: 5. The CDR3 nucleotides read TGCGCCAGCAGTCATTTGGGGACAGGGGGTACAGATACGCAGTATTTT. Encoded protein: CASSHLGTGGTDTQYF.

This clonotype is medium-sized in the sample. V and J are TRBV20-1 and TRBJ2-3; no definite D call. The CDR3 sequence is 13 residues long. V lost 5 bases, J lost 5 bases, and 14 bases lay in between. The germline CDR1 and CDR2 sequences are DFQATT and SNEGSKA (reference sequence). Written as DNA, the CDR3 is TGCAGTGCTCAAGAGCCTCTGAGAGATACGCAGTATTTT. This encodes CSAQEPLRDTQYF.

This clonotype is judged medium-sized (0.01 to 0.1%). CDR3 sequence: CASSLRRDKGGELFF. DNA of the CDR3: TGTGCCAGCAGCTTAAGGCGGGATAAAGGCGGGGAGCTGTTTTTT. The chain links TRBV7-9 to TRBJ2-2; perhaps TRBD2 as D (6 bases). Germline V gene sequence: CDR1 SEHNR, CDR2 FQNEAQ (reference sequence). CDR3 size: 15 residues. The germline V and J ends were trimmed by 2 bases and 7 bases, with 14 bases remaining between them.

A note on this clonotype: The junction departs from the called germline gene at one end, perhaps through a read error. The rearrangement uses TRBV24-1 and TRBJ2-1, with D possibly being TRBD2 (5 bases). From germline, CDR1 is KGHDR and CDR2 SFDVKD. CDR3 length: 15 residues. The CDR3 loop reads CATGEEVGLNNEQFF. The CDR3 nucleotides read TGTGCCACCGGTGAGGAGGTTGGCCTAAACAATGAGCAGTTCTTC.

This clonotype showed up just a few times. A much larger clone lies a single base off, so this may be a read error. DNA of the CDR3: TGCAGTGCGGGACTAGCGGGATTAACTGGGTACAATGAGCAGCTCTTC. This codes for CSAGLAGLTGYNEQLF. The chain uses TRBV20-1 and TRBJ2-1; 13 nucleotides agree with TRBD2. The CDR3 covers 16 residues. Germline V lookup: CDR1 DFQATT, CDR2 SNEGSKA (reference sequence).

This clonotype was counted once. This chain links TRBV20-1 with TRBJ1-5; D gene uncertain. V shed 6 bases and J shed 0 bases, with 15 bases lying between them. CDR3 size: 15 residues. Germline V gene sequence: CDR1 DFQATT, CDR2 SNEGSKA (reference sequence). CDR3 residues: CSAVPGAYSNQPQHF. CDR3 nucleotides: TGCAGTGCGGTGCCGGGAGCTTATAGCAATCAGCCCCAGCATTTT.

A remark on this clonotype: The junction does not match germline at one end; this may be a read error. The V gene is TRBV7-3, the J gene TRBJ2-1, with 7 bases lining up with TRBD2. The CDR3 length is 15 residues. Germline V gene lookup returns CDR1 SGHTA and CDR2 FQGTGA. Written as DNA, the CDR3 is TGTGCCGGCAGCTTCTCGGGAGGTTCCTACAATGAGCAGTTCTTC. This encodes CAGSFSGGSYNEQFF.